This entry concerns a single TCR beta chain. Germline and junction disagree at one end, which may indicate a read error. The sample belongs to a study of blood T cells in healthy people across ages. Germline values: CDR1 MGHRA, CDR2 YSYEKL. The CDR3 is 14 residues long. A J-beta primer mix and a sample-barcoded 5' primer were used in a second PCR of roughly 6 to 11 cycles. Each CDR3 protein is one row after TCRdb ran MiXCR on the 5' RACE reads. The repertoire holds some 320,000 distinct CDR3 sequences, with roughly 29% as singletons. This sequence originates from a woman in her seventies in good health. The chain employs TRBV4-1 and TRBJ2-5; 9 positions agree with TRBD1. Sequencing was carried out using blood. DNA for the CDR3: TGCGCCAGCAGCCAAGAGGGACAGGGTATAGAGGAGTTCTTC. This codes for CASSQEGQGIEEFF.